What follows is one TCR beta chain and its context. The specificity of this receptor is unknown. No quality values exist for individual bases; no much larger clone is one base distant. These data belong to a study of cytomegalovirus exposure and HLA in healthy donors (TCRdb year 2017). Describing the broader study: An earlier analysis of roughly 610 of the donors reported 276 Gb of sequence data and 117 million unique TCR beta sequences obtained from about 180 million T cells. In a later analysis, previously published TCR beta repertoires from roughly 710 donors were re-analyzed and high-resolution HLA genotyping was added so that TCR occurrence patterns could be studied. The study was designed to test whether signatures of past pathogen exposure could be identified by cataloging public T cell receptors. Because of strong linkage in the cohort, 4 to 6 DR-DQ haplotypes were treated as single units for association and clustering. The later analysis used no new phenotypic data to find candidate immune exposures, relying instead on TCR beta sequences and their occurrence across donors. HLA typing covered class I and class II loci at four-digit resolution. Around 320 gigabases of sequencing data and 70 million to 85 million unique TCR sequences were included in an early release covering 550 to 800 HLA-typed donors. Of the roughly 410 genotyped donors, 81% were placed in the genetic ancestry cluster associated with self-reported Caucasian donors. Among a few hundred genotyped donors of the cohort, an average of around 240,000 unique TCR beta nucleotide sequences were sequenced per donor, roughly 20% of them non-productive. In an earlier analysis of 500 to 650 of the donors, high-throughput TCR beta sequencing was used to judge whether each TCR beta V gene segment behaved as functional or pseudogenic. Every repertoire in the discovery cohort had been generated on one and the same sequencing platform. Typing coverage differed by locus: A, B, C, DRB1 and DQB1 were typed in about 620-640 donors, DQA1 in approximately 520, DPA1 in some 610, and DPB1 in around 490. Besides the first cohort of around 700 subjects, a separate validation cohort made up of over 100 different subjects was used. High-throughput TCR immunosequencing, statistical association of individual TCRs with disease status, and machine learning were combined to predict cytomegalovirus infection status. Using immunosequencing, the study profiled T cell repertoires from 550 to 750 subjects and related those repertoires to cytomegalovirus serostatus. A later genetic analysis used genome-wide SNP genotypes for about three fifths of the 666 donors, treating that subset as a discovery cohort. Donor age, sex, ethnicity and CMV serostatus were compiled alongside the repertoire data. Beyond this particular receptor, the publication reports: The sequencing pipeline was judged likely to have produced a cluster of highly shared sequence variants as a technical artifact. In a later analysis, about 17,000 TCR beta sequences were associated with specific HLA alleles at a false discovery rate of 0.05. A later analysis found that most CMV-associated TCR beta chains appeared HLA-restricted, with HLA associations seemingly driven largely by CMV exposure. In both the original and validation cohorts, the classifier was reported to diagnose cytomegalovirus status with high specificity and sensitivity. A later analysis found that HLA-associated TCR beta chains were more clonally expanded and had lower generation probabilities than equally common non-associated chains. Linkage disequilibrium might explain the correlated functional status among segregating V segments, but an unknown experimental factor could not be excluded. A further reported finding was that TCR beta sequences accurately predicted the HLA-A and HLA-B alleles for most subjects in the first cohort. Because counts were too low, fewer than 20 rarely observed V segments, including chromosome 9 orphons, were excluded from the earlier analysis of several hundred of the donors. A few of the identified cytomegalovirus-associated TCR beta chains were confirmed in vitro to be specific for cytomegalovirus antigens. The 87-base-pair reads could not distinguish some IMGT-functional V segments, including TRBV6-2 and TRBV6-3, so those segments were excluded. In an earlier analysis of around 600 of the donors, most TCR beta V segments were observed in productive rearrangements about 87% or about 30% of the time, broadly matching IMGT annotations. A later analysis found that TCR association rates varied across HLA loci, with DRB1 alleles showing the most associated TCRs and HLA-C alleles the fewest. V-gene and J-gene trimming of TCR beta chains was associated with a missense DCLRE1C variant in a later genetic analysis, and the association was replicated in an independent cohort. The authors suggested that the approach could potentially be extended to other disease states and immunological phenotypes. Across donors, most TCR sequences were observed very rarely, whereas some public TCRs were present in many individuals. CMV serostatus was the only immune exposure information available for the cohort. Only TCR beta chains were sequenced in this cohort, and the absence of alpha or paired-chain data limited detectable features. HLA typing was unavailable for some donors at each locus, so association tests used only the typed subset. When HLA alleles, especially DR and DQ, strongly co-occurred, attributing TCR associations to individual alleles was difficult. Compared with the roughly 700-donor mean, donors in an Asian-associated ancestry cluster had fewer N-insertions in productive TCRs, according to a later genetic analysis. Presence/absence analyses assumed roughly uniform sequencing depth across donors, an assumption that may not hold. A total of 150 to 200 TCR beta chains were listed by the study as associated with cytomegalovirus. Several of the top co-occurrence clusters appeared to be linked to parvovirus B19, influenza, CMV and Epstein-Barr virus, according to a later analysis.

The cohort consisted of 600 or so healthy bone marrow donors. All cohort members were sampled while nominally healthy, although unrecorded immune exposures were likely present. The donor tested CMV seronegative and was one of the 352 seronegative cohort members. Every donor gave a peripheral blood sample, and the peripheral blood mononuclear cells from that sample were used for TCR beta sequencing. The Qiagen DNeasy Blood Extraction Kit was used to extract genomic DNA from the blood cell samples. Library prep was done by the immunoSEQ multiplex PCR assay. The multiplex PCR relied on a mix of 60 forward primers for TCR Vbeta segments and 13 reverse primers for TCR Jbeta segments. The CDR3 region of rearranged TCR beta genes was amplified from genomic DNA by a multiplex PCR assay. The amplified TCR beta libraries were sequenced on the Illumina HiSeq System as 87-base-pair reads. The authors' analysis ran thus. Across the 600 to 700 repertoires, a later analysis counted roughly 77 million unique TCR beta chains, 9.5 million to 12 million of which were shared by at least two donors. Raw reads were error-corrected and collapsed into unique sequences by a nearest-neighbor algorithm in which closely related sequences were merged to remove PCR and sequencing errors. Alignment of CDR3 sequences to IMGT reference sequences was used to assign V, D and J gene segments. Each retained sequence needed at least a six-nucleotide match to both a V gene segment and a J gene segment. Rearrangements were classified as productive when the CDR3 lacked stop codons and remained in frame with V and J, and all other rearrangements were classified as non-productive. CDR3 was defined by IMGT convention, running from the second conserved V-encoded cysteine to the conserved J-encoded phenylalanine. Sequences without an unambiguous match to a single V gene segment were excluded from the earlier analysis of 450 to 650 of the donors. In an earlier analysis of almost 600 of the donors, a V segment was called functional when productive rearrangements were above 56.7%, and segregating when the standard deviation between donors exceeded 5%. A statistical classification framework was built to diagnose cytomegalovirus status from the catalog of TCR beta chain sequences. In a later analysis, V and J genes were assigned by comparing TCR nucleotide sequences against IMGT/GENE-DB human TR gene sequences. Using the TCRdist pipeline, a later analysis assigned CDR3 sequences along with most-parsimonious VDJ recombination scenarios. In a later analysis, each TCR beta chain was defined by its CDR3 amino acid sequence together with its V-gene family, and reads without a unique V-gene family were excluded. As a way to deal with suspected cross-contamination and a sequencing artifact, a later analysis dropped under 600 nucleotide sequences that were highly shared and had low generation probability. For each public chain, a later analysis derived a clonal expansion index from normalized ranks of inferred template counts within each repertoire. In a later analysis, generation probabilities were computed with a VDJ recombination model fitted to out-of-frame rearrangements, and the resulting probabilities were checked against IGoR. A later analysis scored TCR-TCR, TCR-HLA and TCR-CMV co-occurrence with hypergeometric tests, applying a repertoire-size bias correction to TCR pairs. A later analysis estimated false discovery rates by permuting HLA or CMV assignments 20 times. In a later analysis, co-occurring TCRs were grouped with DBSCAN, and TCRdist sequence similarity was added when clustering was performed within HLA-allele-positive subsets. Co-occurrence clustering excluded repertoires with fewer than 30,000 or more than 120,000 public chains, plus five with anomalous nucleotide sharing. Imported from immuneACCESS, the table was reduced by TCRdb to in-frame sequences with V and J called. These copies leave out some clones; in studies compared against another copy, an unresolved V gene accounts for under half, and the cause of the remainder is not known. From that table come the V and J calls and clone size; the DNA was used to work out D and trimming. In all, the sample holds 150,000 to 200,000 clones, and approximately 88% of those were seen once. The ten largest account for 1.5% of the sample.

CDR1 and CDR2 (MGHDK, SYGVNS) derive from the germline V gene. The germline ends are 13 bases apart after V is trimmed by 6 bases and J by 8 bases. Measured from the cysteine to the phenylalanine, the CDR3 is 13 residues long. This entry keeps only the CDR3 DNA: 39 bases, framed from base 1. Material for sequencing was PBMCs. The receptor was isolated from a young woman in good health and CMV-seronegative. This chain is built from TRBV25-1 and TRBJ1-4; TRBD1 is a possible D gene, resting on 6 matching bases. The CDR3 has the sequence CASRRDNGEKLFF. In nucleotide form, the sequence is TGTGCCAGCAGGAGGGACAATGGAGAAAAACTGTTTTTT.